The present T cell receptor beta chain was sequenced within a study of cytomegalovirus exposure and HLA in healthy donors. The PCR made use of 60 Vbeta and 13 Jbeta primers. Clones were read by immunoSEQ multiplex PCR, and TCRdb kept only the in-frame ones, dropping some. Among about 81,000 clones, about 87% were seen once, and the ten largest hold roughly 2.2%. The CDR3 runs 18 residues. The germline V gene has CDR1 SQVTM and CDR2 ANQGSEA. V lost 1 base, J lost 4 bases, and 25 bases lay in between. This clonotype originated in a man aged 18-30 years in good health and CMV-seronegative. Sequenced: PBMCs. The V and J genes are TRBV29-1 and TRBJ1-2; D possibly corresponds to TRBD1 (5 bases). The CDR3 loop reads CSVEALPAGQEVTYGYTF. The CDR3 coding sequence is TGCAGCGTTGAAGCGCTCCCCGCGGGGCAGGAAGTAACCTATGGCTACACCTTC.